The rows below give T cell receptor beta chains drawn from one sample of a study of T cell responses to AZD1222 COVID-19 vaccine. Only in-frame clones appear in the TCRdb table, and some are missing; sequencing was by immunoSEQ multiplex PCR. The sample includes around 140,000 clones, 85% to 95% seen only once; the top ten take about 5%. The sequencing here drew on peripheral blood, taken on day 0 of AZD1222 vaccination. All receptors come from an adult in good health. CDR3s include the opening cysteine and the closing phenylalanine or tryptophan. Each record gives: V gene, clone size, J gene, D gene, CDR3 length, CDR3 DNA, CDR3 protein. D genes are given only for firm matches. Rows give clone size only sometimes, using once, few, many, or a class for an expanded clone.

>TRBV24-1|NA|TRBJ2-7|TRBD2|18
TGTGCCACCAGTGATATCTCGCGGTGGAGGGGAGGGAATTACGAGCAGTACTTC
CATSDISRWRGGNYEQYF
>TRBV28|NA|TRBJ1-4|NA|14
TGTGCCAGCAACCTGGGGGGCGTTGCTGAAAAACTGTTTTTT
CASNLGGVAEKLFF
>TRBV6-1|NA|TRBJ2-1|NA|14
TGTGCCAGCAGTGAAAGGATCCAAGGGGGTGAGCAGTTCTTC
CASSERIQGGEQFF
>TRBV30|few|TRBJ1-5|NA|13
TGTGCCTGGAGTGTAGGGGGGCAGCAGCCCCAGCATTTT
CAWSVGGQQPQHF
>TRBV25-1|NA|TRBJ1-4|TRBD1|14
TGTGCCAGCAGGGGACAGGGTACAGGTGAAAAACTGTTTTTT
CASRGQGTGEKLFF
>TRBV19|once|TRBJ2-1|TRBD1|18
TGTGCCAGTAGTAATCGGCGAATCCGGGACAGATCCTACAATGAGCAGTTCTTC
CASSNRRIRDRSYNEQFF
>TRBV25-1|NA|TRBJ1-3|TRBD1|15
TGTGCCAGCAGGCCGACAGGGCTGATTGGAAACACCATATATTTT
CASRPTGLIGNTIYF
>TRBV2|few|TRBJ1-1|NA|13
TGTGCCGGAAAACGGGGGTCCGGCACTGAAGCTTTCTTT
CAGKRGSGTEAFF
>TRBV11-2|once|TRBJ2-5|TRBD2|17
TGTGCCAGCAGCTTCAGCATGGGGGGGGTTGGGCAAGAGACCCAGTACTTC
CASSFSMGGVGQETQYF
>TRBV5-6|NA|TRBJ2-7|TRBD1|14
TGTGCCAGCAGCTTCGGGACAGTCCTCCACGAGCAGTACTTC
CASSFGTVLHEQYF
>TRBV9|NA|TRBJ2-2|TRBD2|15
TGTGCCAGCAGCGGTGGGGGAGGGTACGCCGGGGAGCTGTTTTTT
CASSGGGGYAGELFF
>TRBV7-3|NA|TRBJ2-1|NA|15
TGTGCCAGCAGCCCCGTCGGAGGGAGGGGGAATGAGCAGTTCTTC
CASSPVGGRGNEQFF
>TRBV3-1/TRBV3-2|NA|TRBJ2-2|TRBD1|13
TGTGCCACAAAGACAGGGCCCACCGGGGAGCTGTTTTTT
CATKTGPTGELFF
>TRBV6-4|NA|TRBJ2-1|NA|13
TGTGCCAGCAGTGACAACGGGGGCAATGAGCAGTTCTTC
CASSDNGGNEQFF
>TRBV2|once|TRBJ2-7|NA|13
TGTGCCAGCAGTCCCGACAGAGTCTACGAGCAGTACTTC
CASSPDRVYEQYF
>TRBV19|NA|TRBJ2-7|TRBD2|15
TGTGCCAGTAGGGGACTAGCGGGAGAGGGCCACGAGCAGTACTTC
CASRGLAGEGHEQYF
>TRBV28|NA|TRBJ1-2|NA|12
TGTGCCAGCAGTTCTCACGTCGGTGGCTACACCTTC
CASSSHVGGYTF
>TRBV5-4|NA|TRBJ2-7|NA|14
TGTGCCAGCAGCTTGGAGCGGGTAGGGAACGAGCAGTACTTC
CASSLERVGNEQYF
>TRBV30|NA|TRBJ1-4|TRBD1|16
TGTGCCTGGAGTCCTTCACCCGGGACAGGCGGGGAAAAACTGTTTTTT
CAWSPSPGTGGEKLFF
>TRBV6-5|NA|TRBJ2-3|TRBD2|14
TGTGCCAGCAGCGGGGGGTCGTACACAGATACGCAGTATTTT
CASSGGSYTDTQYF
>TRBV7-3|NA|TRBJ2-7|NA|15
TGTGCCAGCAGCTTAAATGGCGGAAGCGCATCCGAGCAGTACTTC
CASSLNGGSASEQYF
>TRBV3-1/TRBV3-2|NA|TRBJ2-1|TRBD2|12
TGTGCCAGCAATAGCGGGGGGGATGAGCAGTTCTTC
CASNSGGDEQFF
>TRBV2|NA|TRBJ2-3|NA|12
TGTGCCAATCAGGGAGGTCTGGATACGCAGTATTTT
CANQGGLDTQYF
>TRBV28|NA|TRBJ2-5|NA|13
TGTGCCAGCAGTCGGGACATGGGCGAGACCCAGTACTTC
CASSRDMGETQYF
>TRBV19|NA|TRBJ1-2|NA|13
TGTGCCAGTAGTATATCAACAGCTGATGGCTACACCTTC
CASSISTADGYTF
>TRBV27|NA|TRBJ1-2|NA|16
TGTGCCAGCAGTACCCATTCTACAGGCCCGTTCTATGGCTACACCTTC
CASSTHSTGPFYGYTF
>TRBV3-1/TRBV3-2|NA|TRBJ2-1|NA|15
TGTGCCAGCAGCCAAGAGGGTGGCAGGGAAGATGAGCAGTTCTTC
CASSQEGGREDEQFF